These 20 T cell receptor beta chains originate from one sample sequenced in a study of CD8 T cells in Susac syndrome. Reverse transcription used about 0.45 to 1 ug RNA and random hexamers. TCRdb itself ran the immunoSEQ multiplex PCR reads through MiXCR, one entry per CDR3 protein. The top ten clones hold approximately 0.11% of a sample with hundreds of thousands of distinct CDR3 sequences, approximately 81% of them seen once. Input material: CD8+ T cells from PBMCs. The source is a human donor with multiple sclerosis.

The genes are TRBV9 and TRBJ2-1; 15 nucleotides match TRBD2. This CDR3 region has 18 residues. Trimming at V came to 0 bases and at J to 6 bases, leaving 7 bases not matched to a gene. Germline assignment: CDR1 SGDLS and CDR2 YYNGEE. The CDR3 region has the DNA TGTGCCAGCAGCGTAGCTAGGACTAGCGGGAGGGGAGGCAATGAGCAGTTCTTC. Protein sequence: CASSVARTSGRGGNEQFF.

The V and J genes are TRBV3-1 and TRBJ2-7; D remains unclear. V lost 0 bases to trimming and J lost 2 bases, with 8 bases between them. From germline, CDR1 is LGHDT and CDR2 YNNKEL (reference sequence). The CDR3 covers 14 residues. CDR3 sequence (DNA): TGTGCCAGCAGCCAAGACCGATTTGCCTACGAGCAGTACTTC. Translating gives CASSQDRFAYEQYF.

The chain links TRBV19 to TRBJ2-3; D unclear. In germline, CDR1 is LNHDA, CDR2 SQIVND (reference sequence). This CDR3 has 16 residues. The V gene lost 11 bases and the J gene lost 1 base, with 22 bases spanning the gap. The CDR3 bases are TGTGCCTCCCAACCCTTCGGCCCAGGTCGCACAGATACGCAGTATTTT. The encoded protein is CASQPFGPGRTDTQYF. Supplemented by reference TRBV19 and TRBJ2-3, the full variable domain reads DGGITQSPKYLFRKEGQNVTLSCEQNLNHDAMYWYRQDPGQGLRLIYYSQIVNDFQKGDIAEGYSVSREKKESFPLTVTSAQKNPTAFYLCASQPFGPGRTDTQYFGPGTRLTVL.

This clonotype turned up a few times. The genes are TRBV6-1 and TRBJ1-4, with TRBD1 as a possible D gene (6 bases). The CDR3 consists of 13 residues. The germline CDR1 and CDR2 sequences are MNHNS and SASEGT. Trimming left V 7 bases short and J 7 bases short, with 13 bases between. In DNA form, the CDR3 reads TGTGCCAGCACCCTCCCCAGGGGTGAAAAACTGTTTTTT. This translates into CASTLPRGEKLFF.

The rearrangement joins TRBV30 to TRBJ2-7; 8 positions match TRBD2. CDR1 GTSNPN and CDR2 SVGIG come from the germline V gene (reference sequence). There are 14 residues in the CDR3. Trimming at V came to 0 bases and at J to 6 bases, leaving 7 bases not matched to a gene. In DNA form, the CDR3 reads TGTGCCTGGAGTGTTCTGGGACTAGGCAGCGAGCAGTACTTC. Amino acid sequence: CAWSVLGLGSEQYF. The full variable domain, rest sourced from reference TRBV30 and TRBJ2-7, is SQTIHQWPATLVQPVGSPLSLECTVEGTSNPNLYWYRQAAGRGLQLLFYSVGIGQISSEVPQNLSASRPQDRQFILSSKKLLLSDSGFYLCAWSVLGLGSEQYFGPGTRLTVT.

This clonotype was observed a few times. The gene calls are TRBV13 and TRBJ2-7, with 12 bases fitting TRBD1. The CDR3 runs to 14 residues. After removal of 4 bases from V and 6 bases from J, the junction contained 4 bases not matched to a gene. Germline CDR1 reads PRHDT; CDR2 reads FYEKMQ (reference sequence). The CDR3 is CASSSGTGGSEQYF. In DNA form, the CDR3 reads TGTGCCAGCAGCTCCGGGACAGGGGGCAGCGAGCAGTACTTC. The whole variable domain, remainder taken from reference TRBV13 and TRBJ2-7, is AAGVIQSPRHLIKEKRETATLKCYPIPRHDTVYWYQQGPGQDPQFLISFYEKMQSDKGSIPDRFSAQQFSDYHSELNMSSLELGDSALYFCASSSGTGGSEQYFGPGTRLTVT.

The chain combines TRBV5-6 with TRBJ2-5, with 7 bases lining up with TRBD1. Trimming cost V 4 bases and J 2 bases; bases outside gene matches: 14. CDR3 length equals 17 residues. The germline V gene encodes CDR1 SGHDT and CDR2 YYEEEE. The CDR3 spells CASSTTSDRPSQETQYF. The CDR3 bases are TGTGCCAGCAGCACGACGTCGGACAGGCCATCTCAAGAGACCCAGTACTTC.

The rearrangement links TRBV25-1 to TRBJ1-2, with D possibly being TRBD1 (6 bases). The CDR3 consists of 13 residues. Germline values: CDR1 MGHDK, CDR2 SYGVNS. V was trimmed by 6 bases and J by 2 bases, leaving 10 bases between them. The CDR3 protein is CASSHDRNYGYTF. In nucleotides, the CDR3 is TGTGCCAGCAGCCACGACAGGAACTATGGCTACACCTTC.

CDR3 nucleotide sequence: TGTGCCAGCAGCGCCCGACAGGGGTTGGCCGGGGAGCTGTTTTTT. This codes for CASSARQGLAGELFF. The chain is built from TRBV9 and TRBJ2-2; 8 nucleotides align to TRBD1. Germline V lookup: CDR1 SGDLS, CDR2 YYNGEE. The CDR3 extends over 15 amino acids. With 3 bases clipped from V and 6 bases from J, the junction kept 7 bases outside the gene matches.

The chain couples TRBV28 to TRBJ2-7, with D possibly being TRBD2 (6 bases). From germline, CDR1 is MDHEN and CDR2 SYDVKM. V lost 4 bases, J lost 0 bases, and 13 bases lay in between. The CDR3 consists of 15 residues. CDR3: CASSSRDSPSYEQYF. CDR3 sequence (DNA): TGTGCCAGCAGTTCCCGGGACTCCCCCTCCTACGAGCAGTACTTC.

The chain joins TRBV14 to TRBJ1-1, with D maybe TRBD1 (5 bases). Germline CDR1 is SGHDN and CDR2 is FVKESK. V was shortened by 4 bases and J by 1 base, with 19 bases between the two germline ends. The CDR3 totals 17 residues. The CDR3 DNA reads as TGTGCCAGCAGCCTCCTAGGCGACGGGGCCGAGAACACTGAAGCTTTCTTT. It codes for CASSLLGDGAENTEAFF.

The chain uses TRBV7-9 and TRBJ1-3; weak D call: TRBD1 (6 bases). CDR3 length equals 15 residues. CDR1 SEHNR and CDR2 FQNEAQ come from the germline V gene (reference sequence). The ends were cut back, 6 bases at V and 2 bases at J, with 14 bases in the middle. The CDR3 region is CASRPTGGTGNTIYF. CDR3 coding DNA: TGTGCCAGCAGACCTACGGGGGGCACTGGAAACACCATATATTTT.

The J gene is TRBJ2-1, the V gene TRBV30; no clear D gene. CDR1 GTSNPN and CDR2 SVGIG come from the germline V gene (reference sequence). The CDR3 extends over 13 amino acids. V lost 6 bases and J lost 2, with 11 bases in between. For the CDR3, the DNA is TGTGCCTGCCCGGGTACGGCCTACAATGAGCAGTTCTTC. It yields the protein CACPGTAYNEQFF.

CDR3 sequence (DNA): TGTGCCAGCAGCCTACCGCGAGATACGCAGTATTTT. Translation: CASSLPRDTQYF. The chain carries TRBV7-2 and TRBJ2-3; D not resolved. The V end was cut by 5 bases, the J end by 5 bases, with 8 bases between. This CDR3 region has 12 residues. Per the germline V gene, CDR1 is SGHTA and CDR2 is FQGNSA. Using reference TRBV7-2 and TRBJ2-3 for the parts outside the CDR3, the full variable domain is GAGVSQSPSNKVTEKGKDVELRCDPISGHTALYWYRQSLGQGLEFLIYFQGNSAPDKSGLPSDRFSAERTGGSVSTLTIQRTQQEDSAVYLCASSLPRDTQYFGPGTRLTVL.

This clonotype has a handful of counts. This rearrangement joins TRBV7-9 to TRBJ2-3; D call uncertain. V gave up 4 bases and J gave up 6 bases, with 5 bases separating them. Germline-derived CDR1 and CDR2 are SEHNR and FQNEAQ (reference sequence). CDR3 size: 11 residues. The CDR3 loop is CASSSADTQYF. As DNA, the CDR3 is TGTGCCAGCAGCTCCGCTGATACGCAGTATTTT.

The chain uses TRBV2 and TRBJ1-5; possible D gene TRBD1, 6 bases. This CDR3 has 16 residues. V lost 0 bases, J lost 4 bases, and 13 bases lay in between. The V gene's germline CDR1 is SNHLY and CDR2 FYNNEI. In nucleotides, the CDR3 is TGTGCCAGCAGTGAAGCGCTAGCACAGGGTAATCAGCCCCAGCATTTT. Its protein is CASSEALAQGNQPQHF.

The V and J genes are TRBV9 and TRBJ2-1; 7 bases map to TRBD2. Germline assignment: CDR1 SGDLS and CDR2 YYNGEE. The J segment lost 4 bases and the V segment lost 3 bases, leaving 19 bases of the junction unmatched. The CDR3 sequence is 19 residues long. DNA for the CDR3: TGTGCCAGCAGCGAAAGCCCGATAGCGGGCGACCCAGCATACAATGAGCAGTTCTTC. Translating gives CASSESPIAGDPAYNEQFF.

The V call is TRBV27, the J call TRBJ1-1; D is ambiguous. This CDR3 comprises 12 residues. The V end was cut by 5 bases, the J end by 4 bases, with 8 bases between. In germline, CDR1 is MNHEY, CDR2 SMNVEV (reference sequence). The CDR3: CASSTAGTEAFF. The CDR3 coding sequence is TGTGCCAGCAGTACCGCGGGCACTGAAGCTTTCTTT.

The V call is TRBV27, the J call TRBJ1-5; D is possibly TRBD1 (5 bases). V lost 5 bases, J lost 7 bases, and 15 bases lay in between. The CDR3 totals 14 residues. Looked up from germline, CDR1 is MNHEY and CDR2 is SMNVEV (reference sequence). CDR3 amino acids: CASSTDSAQQPQHF. CDR3 sequence (DNA): TGTGCCAGCAGTACCGACAGTGCTCAGCAGCCCCAGCATTTT.

V is TRBV12-3 or TRBV12-4 and J is TRBJ2-1; D unclear. Trimming pared 4 bases from V and 7 bases from J, leaving 8 bases between. The CDR3 runs to 12 residues. The CDR3 DNA sequence: TGTGCCAGCAGTTCTGGAGCTAATGAGCAGTTCTTC. Amino acids: CASSSGANEQFF.